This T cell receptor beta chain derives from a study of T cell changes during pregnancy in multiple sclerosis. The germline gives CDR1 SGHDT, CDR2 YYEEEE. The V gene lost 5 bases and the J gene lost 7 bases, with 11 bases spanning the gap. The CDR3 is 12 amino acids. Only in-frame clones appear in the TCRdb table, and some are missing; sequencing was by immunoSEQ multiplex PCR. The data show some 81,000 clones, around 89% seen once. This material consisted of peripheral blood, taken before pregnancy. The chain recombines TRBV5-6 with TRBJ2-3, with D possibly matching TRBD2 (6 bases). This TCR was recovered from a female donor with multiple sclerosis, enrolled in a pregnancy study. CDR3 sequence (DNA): TGTGCCAGCAGTCGGGACTCATATACGCAGTATTTT. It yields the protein CASSRDSYTQYF. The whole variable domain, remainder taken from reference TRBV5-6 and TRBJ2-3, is DAGVTQSPTHLIKTRGQQVTLRCSPKSGHDTVSWYQQALGQGPQFIFQYYEEEERQRGNFPDRFSGHQFPNYSSELNVNALLLGDSALYLCASSRDSYTQYFGPGTRLTVL.